This TCR beta chain was identified in a study of T cells after yellow fever vaccination (dated by TCRdb to about 2019). Background on the whole study: Libraries from fractions with low cell numbers were prepared with the SMART-Seq v4 Ultra Low Input RNA kit. To follow T-cell clones before and after both primary and booster YFV17D yellow fever vaccination, bulk TCR alpha and beta repertoires underwent longitudinal sequencing. Two healthy male donors, one aged 18 to 29 and one aged 30 to 39 years, were included in the cohort. Blood was drawn at multiple timepoints before and after primary and secondary immunization, with bulk PBMC replicates and cell subsets isolated. Findings and caveats that apply to the study as a whole: Because abundant contaminating clonotypes from the bulk population could be contained in FACS-sorted repertoires, computational filtering was required. After the booster, most of the clones that had expanded following primary vaccination were detected again (approximately 95% of CD4 and roughly 90% of CD8), which suggests that memory was broadly maintained. Because only two donors were included in the study, the extent to which the findings can be generalized is limited. Compared with the primary T-cell response, the secondary T-cell response was faster but weaker, reaching its peak on day 5 rather than on day 15. A small share of clonotypes occurred in both CD4 and CD8 compartments, likely arising from convergent recombination.

V is clipped by 8 bases and J by 7 bases, and the sequence between their germline boundaries is 12 bases long. From cysteine to phenylalanine, the CDR3 is 11 amino acids long. The kept DNA is CDR3 alone, 33 bases in frame from the first base. CDR1 GTSNPN and CDR2 SVGIG are derived from the germline V gene (reference sequence). Synthesis of TCR cDNA relied on 5'RACE template switching, a step that introduced a universal primer site along with unique molecular identifiers. Priming of cDNA synthesis was performed from both the TCR alpha and TCR beta constant segments. Library amplification used two PCR steps, and the second PCR step added sample barcodes and sequencing adapters. Sequencing of libraries was performed on Illumina HiSeq 2500 (2x100 bp) or NovaSeq (2x150 bp). The published analysis was carried out like this. MIGEC handled demultiplexing of reads and collapsing into UMI consensus sequences, while MiXCR performed V(D)J alignment. Vaccine-responding clonotypes were identified with edgeR using replicate PBMC samples, with FDR below 0.01 and a log2 fold change above 5 up to day 15 being required. CD4 or CD8 identity was assigned to each bulk clonotype according to whether the clonotype was present at higher abundance in the sequenced CD4 repertoire or the sequenced CD8 repertoire. Clones were called with MiXCR by TCRdb after fastp trimmed the public reads at Q25, and only in-frame beta chains were retained. CDR3 protein sequences are deduplicated, and each keeps its most common genes and DNA. Here the V and J calls rest on TCRdb's processing, not on the authors' analysis. The sample includes 350,000 to 450,000 distinct CDR3 sequences, with 6.2% observed a single time. The ten largest clones capture about 15% of the sample.

This clonotype was counted only a few times. Its target antigen remains unknown. Base qualities are missing; no much larger clone stands one base away. This specimen's treatment or condition label, interpreted: live attenuated yellow fever vaccine strain. Two biological replicates of bulk PBMCs were collected at each blood-draw timepoint. PBMCs were isolated from peripheral blood using a standard Ficoll-Paque protocol. TriZol was used to extract RNA from bulk PBMCs, CD4 and CD8 fractions, and dextramer-positive and dextramer-negative fractions. This sequence uses TRBV30 and TRBJ2-1; D gene: possibly TRBD2, on 6 matching bases. The TCR originated in a man aged 30-40 years who received the YFV17D yellow fever vaccine. The sample was PBMCs, taken 5 days after the yellow fever booster vaccination. In nucleotide form, the sequence is TGTGCCGGTATGGCGGGAAATGAGCAGTTCTTC. Its protein product is CAGMAGNEQFF.